This T cell receptor (beta chain) was identified in a study of Graves' ophthalmopathy and Graves' hyperthyroidism. Exclusion applied to patients with other autoimmune diseases, uncontrolled infections, pregnancy or lactation. Study-wide results and limits: Cross-validated, the 13-signature model showed 87.88%/81.08% sensitivity/specificity, and 80%/75% in the test set. The model predicted progression of ophthalmopathy with a sensitivity of 60% to 71%, and its specificity was about 76%. Most thyroid clonotypes expanded beyond 0.001 frequency were also found in blood.

For repertoire sequencing, the TCR beta CDR3 regions were amplified from RNA transcripts. RT-PCR in the first round used HTBI primers; a second-round multiplex PCR followed. TCRdb used MiXCR to reprocess the multiplex PCR reads, holding one entry per CDR3 protein. Among 300,000 to 400,000 distinct CDR3 sequences listed, 15% to 20% were seen once. The germline CDR1 and CDR2 sequences are MNHNS and SASEGT. Trimming cost V 7 bases and J 4 bases; bases outside gene matches: 12. The length of the CDR3 is 16 residues. This clonotype was seen only a few times. Its antigen is as yet unknown. The specimen was peripheral blood. The TCR sequence derives from an adult man with Graves' ophthalmopathy. The chain employs TRBV6-1 and TRBJ2-7, with TRBD2 matching over 11 bases. DNA of the CDR3: TGTGCCAGCAAGATTTCCAGACTAGCGGGAACATACGAGCAGTACTTC. Its translation is CASKISRLAGTYEQYF.